This TCR beta chain came from a study of memory CD4+ T cells and cytomegalovirus serostatus. Study findings and constraints: About 40% of the roughly 150 known CMV-associated TCRbeta sequences appeared in CD4+ memory.

Authors' methods: Out-of-frame sequences were removed, leaving 2,000,000 or so distinct TCRbeta sequences. Produced via immunoSEQ multiplex PCR; TCRdb's table is partial and in-frame only. The DNA was the basis for D and trimming; V, J and clone size are from that table. The data show some 59,000 clones, with approximately 85% seen just once and roughly 0.88% held by the top ten. The ends lost 1 base at V and 0 bases at J; junction bases unmatched: 7. Germline assignment: CDR1 SGHRS and CDR2 YFSETQ. CDR3 length: 17 residues. The sort gate was single viable CD3+CD4+CD8-CD45RO+ cells for memory CD4+ T cells. In the case of this clone: Its antigen is not known.

Sequencing input: memory CD4+ T cells from blood. The V gene is TRBV5-1, the J gene TRBJ2-3; 8 bases fit TRBD1. The TCR comes from an adult in good health and CMV-seronegative. The chain's CDR3 is CASSLSSGGPSTDTQYF. CDR3 in DNA: TGCGCCAGCAGCTTGTCCTCAGGGGGCCCTAGCACAGATACGCAGTATTTT.